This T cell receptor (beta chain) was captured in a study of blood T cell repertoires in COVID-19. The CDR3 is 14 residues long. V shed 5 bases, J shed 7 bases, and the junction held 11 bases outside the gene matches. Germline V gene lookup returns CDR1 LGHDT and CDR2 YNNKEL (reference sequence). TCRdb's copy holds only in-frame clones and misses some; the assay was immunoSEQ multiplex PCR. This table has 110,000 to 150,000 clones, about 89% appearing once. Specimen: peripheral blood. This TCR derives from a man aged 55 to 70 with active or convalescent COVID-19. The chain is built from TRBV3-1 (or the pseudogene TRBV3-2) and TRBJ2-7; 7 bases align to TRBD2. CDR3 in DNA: TGTGCCAGCAGCATTTACGGACTAGTTGGTGAGCAGTACTTC. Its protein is CASSIYGLVGEQYF.